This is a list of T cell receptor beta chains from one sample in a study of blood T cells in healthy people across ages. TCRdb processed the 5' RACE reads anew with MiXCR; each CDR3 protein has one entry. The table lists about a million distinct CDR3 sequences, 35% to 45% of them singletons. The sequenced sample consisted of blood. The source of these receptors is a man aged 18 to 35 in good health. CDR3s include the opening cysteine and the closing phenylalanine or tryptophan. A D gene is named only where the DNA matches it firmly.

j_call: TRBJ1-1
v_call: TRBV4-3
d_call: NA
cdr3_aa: CASSQVPWNAAFF

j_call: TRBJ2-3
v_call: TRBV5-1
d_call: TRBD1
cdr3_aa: CASSLEGQLLTDTQYF

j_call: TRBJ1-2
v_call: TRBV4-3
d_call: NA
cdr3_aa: CASSQDRQGWYGYTF

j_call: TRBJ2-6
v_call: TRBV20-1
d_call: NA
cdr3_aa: CSARDLGAVDVLTF

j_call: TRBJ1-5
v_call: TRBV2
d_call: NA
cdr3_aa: CASSVPNQPQHF

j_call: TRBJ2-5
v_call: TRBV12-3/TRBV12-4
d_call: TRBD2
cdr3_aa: CASSSSSGGVGETQYF

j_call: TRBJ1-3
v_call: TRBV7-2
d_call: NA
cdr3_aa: CASSLDSAGNTIYF

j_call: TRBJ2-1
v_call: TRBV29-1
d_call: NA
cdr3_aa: CSVEPVGGGRSYNEQFF

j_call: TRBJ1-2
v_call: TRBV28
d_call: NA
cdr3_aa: CASSIRDTSEGGGYTF

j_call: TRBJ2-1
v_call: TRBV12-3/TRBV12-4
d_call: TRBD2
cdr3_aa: CASSFLVAGYNEQFF

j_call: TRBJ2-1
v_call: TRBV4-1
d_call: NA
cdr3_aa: CASSQALIDEQFF

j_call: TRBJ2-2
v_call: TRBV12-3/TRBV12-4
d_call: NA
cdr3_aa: CASRPGHRELFF

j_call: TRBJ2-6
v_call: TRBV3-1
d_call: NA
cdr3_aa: CASSQVIGNSGANVLTF

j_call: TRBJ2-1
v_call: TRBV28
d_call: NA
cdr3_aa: CASSPPWQLNQETQFF

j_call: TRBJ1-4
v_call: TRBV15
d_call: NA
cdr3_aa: CATSRVARSNEKLFF

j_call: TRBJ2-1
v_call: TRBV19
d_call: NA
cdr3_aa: CASSVYQGLNEQFF

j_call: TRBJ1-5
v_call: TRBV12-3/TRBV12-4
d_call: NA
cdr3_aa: CASSFSGGGQPQHF

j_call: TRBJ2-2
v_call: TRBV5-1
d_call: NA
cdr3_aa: CASSLQGVVTGELFF

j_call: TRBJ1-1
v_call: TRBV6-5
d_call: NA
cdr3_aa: CASSGGILNTEAFF

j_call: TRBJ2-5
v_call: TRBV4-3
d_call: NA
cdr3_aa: CASSRVPRETQYF

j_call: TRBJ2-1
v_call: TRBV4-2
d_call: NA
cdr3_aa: CASSSRGADLNEQFF

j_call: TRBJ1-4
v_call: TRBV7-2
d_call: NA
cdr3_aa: CASSLARASNDEKLFF

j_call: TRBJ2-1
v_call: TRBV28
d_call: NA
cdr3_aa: CASSSTRHGIYNEQFF

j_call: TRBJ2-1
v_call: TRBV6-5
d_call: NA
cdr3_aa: CASSYTAGRVSEQFF

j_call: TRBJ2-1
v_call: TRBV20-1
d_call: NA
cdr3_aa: CSAREGDNEQFF

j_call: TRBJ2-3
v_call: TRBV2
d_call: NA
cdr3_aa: CTSTPGLPTDTQYF

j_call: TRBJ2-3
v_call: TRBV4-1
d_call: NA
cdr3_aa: CASSQDPADQIRTQYF

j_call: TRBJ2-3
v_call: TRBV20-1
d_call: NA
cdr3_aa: CSAVTKGPRGTDTQYF

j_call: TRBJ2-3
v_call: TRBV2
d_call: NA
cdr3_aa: CASSGTFQAADTQYF

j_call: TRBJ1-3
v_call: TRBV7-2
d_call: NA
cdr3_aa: CASSLAQADSGNTIYF

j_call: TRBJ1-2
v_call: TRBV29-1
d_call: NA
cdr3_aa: CSVEEVNYGYTF

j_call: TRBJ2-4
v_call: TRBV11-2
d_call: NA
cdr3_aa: CASSRTEVMAKNIQYF

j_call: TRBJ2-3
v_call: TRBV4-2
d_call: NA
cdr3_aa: CASSHDTRLGQYF

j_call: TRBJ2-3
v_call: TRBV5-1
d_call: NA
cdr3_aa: CASSLGYSDTQYF

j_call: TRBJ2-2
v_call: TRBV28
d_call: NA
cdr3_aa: CATNLPFGTTNTGELFF

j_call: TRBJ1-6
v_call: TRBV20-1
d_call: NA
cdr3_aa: CSARSEQDGSSPLHF

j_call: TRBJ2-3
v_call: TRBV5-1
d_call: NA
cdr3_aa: CASSVRTRYENTQYF

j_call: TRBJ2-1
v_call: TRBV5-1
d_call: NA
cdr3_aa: CASSLEHLNEQFF

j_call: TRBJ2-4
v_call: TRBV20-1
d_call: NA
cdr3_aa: CSAESQGNIQYF

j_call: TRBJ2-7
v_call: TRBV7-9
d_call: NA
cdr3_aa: CASSPRTDPYEQYF

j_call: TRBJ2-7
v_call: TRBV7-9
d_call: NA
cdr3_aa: CASSLAGAGYEQYF

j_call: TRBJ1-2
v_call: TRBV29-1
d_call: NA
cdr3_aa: CSVGEEGYTF

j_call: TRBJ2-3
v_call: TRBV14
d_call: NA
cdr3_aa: CASSQEHGGARQYF

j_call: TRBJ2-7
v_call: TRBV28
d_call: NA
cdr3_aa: CASSSPRTSGASYEQYF

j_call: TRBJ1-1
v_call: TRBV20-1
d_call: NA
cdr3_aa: CSVRGLKVNTEAFF

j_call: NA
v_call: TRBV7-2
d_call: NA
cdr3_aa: CASSFGTKGEQYF

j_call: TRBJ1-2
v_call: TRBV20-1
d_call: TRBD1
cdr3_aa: CSAGTGGRYGYTF

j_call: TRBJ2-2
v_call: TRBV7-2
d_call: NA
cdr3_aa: CASSLQAGNTGELFF

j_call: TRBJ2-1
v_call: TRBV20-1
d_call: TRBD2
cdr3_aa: CSARDGLAGGDEQFF

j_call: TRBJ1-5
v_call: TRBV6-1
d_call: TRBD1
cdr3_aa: CASETGNDQPQHF

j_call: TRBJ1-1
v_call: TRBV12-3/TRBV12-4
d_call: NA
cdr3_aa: CASSPRTRGWNTEAFF

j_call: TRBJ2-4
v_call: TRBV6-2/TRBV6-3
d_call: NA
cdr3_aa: CASSLSGTRSLAKNIQYF

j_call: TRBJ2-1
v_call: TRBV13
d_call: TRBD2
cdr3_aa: CASSLGLAGGTYNEQFF